This TCR beta chain is from a study of T cells in Graves' hyperthyroidism and ophthalmopathy. Germline V gene sequence: CDR1 SGHTA, CDR2 FQGNSA. Between the trimmed V and J ends, which lost 8 bases and 1 base, there was a span of 9 bases. This CDR3 region has 12 residues. In its sample, this clonotype was seen many times. The antigen is undetermined. Amplification of TCR beta CDR3 regions used RNA as the template. The HTBI primer set drove a first-round RT-PCR of the TCR CDR3. TCRdb fed the multiplex PCR reads into MiXCR, producing one record per CDR3 protein. Counted here are 500,000 to 600,000 distinct CDR3 sequences, less than 20% occurring once; the ten biggest clones make up about half. Whole-study findings and limits: Also found in blood were most expanded thyroid clonotypes above 0.001. Ophthalmopathy was predicted by the model a median of roughly 6.7 months ahead of onset.

Reasons for excluding patients were uncontrolled infection, other autoimmune disease, pregnancy or lactation. Diagnosis relied on clinical symptoms, serum thyroxine and TRAb, thyroid ultrasound and orbital computed tomography. The sequence was obtained from a man aged 35-49 years with Graves' ophthalmopathy. V gene TRBV7-2 combines with J gene TRBJ2-7; TRBD2 is a possible D gene (6 bases). The source material was blood. This CDR3 reads CASRELSYEQYF. Here the CDR3 DNA reads TGTGCCAGCCGGGAGCTATCCTACGAGCAGTACTTC.